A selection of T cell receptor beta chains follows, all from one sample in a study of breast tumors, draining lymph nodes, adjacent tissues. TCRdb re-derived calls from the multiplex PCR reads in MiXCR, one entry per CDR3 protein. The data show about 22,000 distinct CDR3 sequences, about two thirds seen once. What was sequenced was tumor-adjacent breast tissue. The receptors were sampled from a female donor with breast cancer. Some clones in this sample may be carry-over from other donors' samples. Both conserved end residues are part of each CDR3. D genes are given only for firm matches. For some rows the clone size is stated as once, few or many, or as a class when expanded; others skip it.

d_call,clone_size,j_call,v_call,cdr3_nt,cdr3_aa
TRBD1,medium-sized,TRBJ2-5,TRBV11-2,TGTGCCAGCAGCTCCCCGAGATTGGCGACAGGGACCCAAGAGACCCAGTACTTC,CASSSPRLATGTQETQYF
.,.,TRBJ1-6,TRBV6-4,TGTGCCAGCAGTTTCCAAACCCATTCACCCCTCCACTTT,CASSFQTHSPLHF
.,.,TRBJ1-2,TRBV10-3,TGTGCCATCAGTCCTAACGGGGCGTGGGGCTACACCTTC,CAISPNGAWGYTF
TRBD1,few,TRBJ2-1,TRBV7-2,TGTGCCAGCAGCTTGACAGGGGGCTCCTACAATGAGCAGTTCTTC,CASSLTGGSYNEQFF
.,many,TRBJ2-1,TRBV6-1,TGTGCCAGCAGAAGGGCCCCCTACAATGAGCAGTTCTTC,CASRRAPYNEQFF
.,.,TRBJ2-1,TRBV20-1,TGCAGTGCTAGTTTGTACAATGAGCAGTTCTTC,CSASLYNEQFF
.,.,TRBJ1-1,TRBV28,TGTGCCAGCAGTTTATATAACCGGCCGGGACATCTTACTGAAGCTTTCTTT,CASSLYNRPGHLTEAFF
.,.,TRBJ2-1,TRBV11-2,TGTGCCAGCAGCCCTATCTCGAGGGCGAGATACAATGAGCAGTTCTTC,CASSPISRARYNEQFF
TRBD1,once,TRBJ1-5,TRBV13,TGTGCCAGCAGCGAAAGACAGGGGGCGCATCAGCCCCAGCATTTT,CASSERQGAHQPQHF
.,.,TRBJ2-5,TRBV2,TGTGCCAGCGGAGGCACCCAGTACTTC,CASGGTQYF
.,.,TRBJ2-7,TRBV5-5,TGTGCCAGCAGCCTGGCGGGGGCCTCCTACGAGCAGTACTTC,CASSLAGASYEQYF
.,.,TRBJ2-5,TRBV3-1,TGTGCCAGCAGCCAGTTTGGGGGGGGCTGGGAGACCCAGTACTTC,CASSQFGGGWETQYF
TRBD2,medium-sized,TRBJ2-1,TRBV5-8,TGTGCCAGCAGCCTTGGCGGGAGTGGGAATGAGCAGTTCTTC,CASSLGGSGNEQFF
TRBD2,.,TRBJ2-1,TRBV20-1,TGCAGTGCTAGAGATCCCCGACTAGCGGGAGCCTACAATGAGCAGTTCTTC,CSARDPRLAGAYNEQFF
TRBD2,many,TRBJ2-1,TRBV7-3,TGTGCCAGCAGCAAGGACAGGCGGGAGGGCCCCTACAATGAGCAGTTCTTC,CASSKDRREGPYNEQFF